This TCR beta chain was sequenced for a study of shared clonotypes between healthy human individuals. Regarding the study as a whole: Some clonotypes were shared by all four sorted-subset donors, while others were not shared. The non-shared ones had lower generation probabilities than the shared ones. Large sequencing depth failed to make sorted-subset sequencing complete, rarefaction showed. Shared clonotypes: 4.5% to 5% naive CD4, under 4% naive CD8, 2.3% memory CD4, under 0.45% memory CD8.

The sorted-subset replicate PCRs were given about 210 ng DNA, which is about 30,000 T cell genomes. The assay was immunoSEQ multiplex PCR, and TCRdb's table has in-frame clones only and misses some. The sample lists some 200,000 clones; over 60% were seen once. As to this clone: Its specificity is not known.

V shed 4 bases, J shed 10 bases, and the junction held 10 bases outside the gene matches. Germline V lookup: CDR1 SEHNR, CDR2 FQNEAQ (reference sequence). The length of the CDR3 is 15 residues. The sample was memory CD4+ T cells sorted from blood. Stated subset: CD45RA-negative fraction. The TCR sequence derives from a man aged 30-40 years in good health. The chain employs TRBV7-9 and TRBJ2-2; TRBD1 aligns across 9 bases. CDR3: CASSSKSTGGVELFF. In nucleotides, the CDR3 is TGTGCCAGCAGCTCCAAATCGACAGGGGGGGTGGAGCTGTTTTTT.